One sample yielded the 29 T cell receptor beta chains listed below, sequenced in a study of cytomegalovirus exposure and HLA in healthy donors. The PCR contained 60 Vbeta and 13 Jbeta primers. The protocol was immunoSEQ multiplex PCR, while the TCRdb copy is restricted to in-frame clones and leaves out a portion. This sample lists roughly 120,000 clones; its ten largest clones have under 3.5%. Material for sequencing was PBMCs. The receptors stem from a man aged 25-45 years in good health and CMV-seronegative.

The genes are TRBV7-3 and TRBJ2-4; possible D gene TRBD1, 7 bases. CDR3 length: 19 amino acids. V gave up 5 bases and J gave up 4 bases, with 27 bases separating them. From germline, CDR1 is SGHTA and CDR2 FQGTGA. The CDR3 sequence: CASSALTNPTRGPKNIQYF. The CDR3 DNA follows: TGTGCCAGCAGCGCTCTGACTAACCCGACTAGGGGGCCTAAAAACATTCAGTACTTC.

The rearrangement uses TRBV12-5 and TRBJ2-7; 9 bases align to TRBD1. Germline V gene data show CDR1 as LGHNT and CDR2 as FRNRAP. The length of the CDR3 is 16 residues. V was pared by 1 base and J by 5 bases, with 9 bases of the junction left unmatched. The CDR3 DNA is TGTGCTAGTGGTTTGGCCGCGGGACAGGGTAAAAACGAGCAGTACTTC. It encodes CASGLAAGQGKNEQYF.

V is TRBV5-1 and J is TRBJ2-3; D possibly corresponds to TRBD1 (6 bases). Germline lookup yields CDR1 SGHRS and CDR2 YFSETQ. This CDR3 has 13 amino acids. V was cut by 4 bases and J by 4 bases, with 10 bases left in between. The CDR3 spells CASSTDSADTQYF. The CDR3 region has the DNA TGCGCCAGCAGCACGGACAGTGCAGATACGCAGTATTTT. Together with reference TRBV5-1 and TRBJ2-3, the CDR3 gives the full variable domain: KAGVTQTPRYLIKTRGQQVTLSCSPISGHRSVSWYQQTPGQGLQFLFEYFSETQRNKGNFPGRFSGRQFSNSRSEMNVSTLELGDSALYLCASSTDSADTQYFGPGTRLTVL.

The V and J genes are TRBV29-1 and TRBJ1-1; maybe TRBD1 (6 bases). Trimming pared 3 bases from V and 5 bases from J, leaving 22 bases between. CDR3 length: 16 amino acids. Germline CDR1 is SQVTM and CDR2 is ANQGSEA. The CDR3 DNA follows: TGCAGCGTTGACTGGGGGGGATTCAGGGGAGGAACTGAAGCTTTCTTT. Its protein is CSVDWGGFRGGTEAFF.

The rearrangement joins TRBV5-6 to TRBJ1-4; a possible D gene is TRBD1 (6 bases). CDR3 size: 15 residues. Looked up from germline, CDR1 is SGHDT and CDR2 is YYEEEE. The V gene lost 3 bases and the J gene lost 0 bases, with 9 bases spanning the gap. CDR3 protein: CASSYRQATNEKLFF. In nucleotides, the CDR3 is TGTGCCAGCAGCTATAGACAGGCAACTAATGAAAAACTGTTTTTT.

V and J are TRBV5-8 and TRBJ2-2; D possibly corresponds to TRBD1 (6 bases). The CDR3 is 16 amino acids. Trimming took 4 bases from V and 0 from J, leaving 13 bases between them. Germline V gives CDR1 SGHTS, CDR2 YDEGEE. The CDR3 bases are TGTGCCAGCAGCCGAAGAGGGGGATCGAACACCGGGGAGCTGTTTTTT. Protein: CASSRRGGSNTGELFF.

The rearrangement uses TRBV7-2 and TRBJ1-2, with 8 nucleotides matching TRBD1. CDR1 is SGHTA, CDR2 FQGNSA, per germline. The CDR3 length is 14 residues. V was clipped by 1 base and J by 2 bases; unmatched bases: 0. CDR3 nucleotides: TGTGCCAGCAGCTTAGGACAGGGGAACTATGGCTACACCTTC. It encodes CASSLGQGNYGYTF.

This sequence joins TRBV30 and TRBJ2-7, with 8 bases lining up with TRBD1. The V gene's germline CDR1 is GTSNPN and CDR2 SVGIG (reference sequence). CDR3 length: 14 residues. V was clipped by 3 bases and J by 4 bases; unmatched bases: 8. The CDR3 loop reads CAWRIQGESYEQYF. The CDR3 nucleotides are TGTGCCTGGAGGATACAGGGGGAAAGTTACGAGCAGTACTTC.

The J gene is TRBJ1-2, the V gene TRBV18; 11 nucleotides line up with TRBD1. CDR3 length: 15 amino acids. Germline assignment: CDR1 KGHSH and CDR2 LQKENI. Trimming cost V 3 bases and J 2 bases; bases outside gene matches: 2. CDR3 sequence (DNA): TGTGCCAGCTCACCCGGACAGGGGGCGAACTATGGCTACACCTTC. The encoded protein is CASSPGQGANYGYTF.

The chain has TRBV9 and TRBJ2-3; D is ambiguous. The ends were cut back, 4 bases at V and 1 base at J, with 10 bases in the middle. The germline gives CDR1 SGDLS, CDR2 YYNGEE. CDR3 length: 14 amino acids. The CDR3 protein is CASSPVARTDTQYF. CDR3 bases: TGTGCCAGCAGCCCCGTGGCCCGCACAGATACGCAGTATTTT. The full variable domain, completed using reference TRBV9 and TRBJ2-3, is DSGVTQTPKHLITATGQRVTLRCSPRSGDLSVYWYQQSLDQGLQFLIQYYNGEERAKGNILERFSAQQFPDLHSELNLSSLELGDSALYFCASSPVARTDTQYFGPGTRLTVL.

The gene calls are TRBV7-2 and TRBJ1-2; tentative D call: TRBD1 (6 bases). Trimming pared 3 bases from V and 1 base from J, leaving 15 bases between. The CDR3 covers 16 residues. CDR1 and CDR2 (germline): SGHTA, FQGNSA. The CDR3 region has the DNA TGTGCCAGCAGCTTGCAAGGCGGGGGACATAACTATGGCTACACCTTC. Encoded protein: CASSLQGGGHNYGYTF.

The chain carries TRBV5-6 and TRBJ2-1, with TRBD2 matching 8 bases. The length of the CDR3 is 14 residues. The V gene end was trimmed by 2 bases and the J gene end by 9 bases; junction bases not matched to a gene: 7. CDR1 and CDR2 (germline): SGHDT, YYEEEE. CDR3 DNA sequence: TGTGCCAGCAGCTTCGCCGGGACTAGTGGTGAGCAGTTCTTC. Its protein is CASSFAGTSGEQFF.

The chain joins TRBV5-4 to TRBJ2-3; TRBD1 might be the D (5 bases). In germline, CDR1 is SGHNT, CDR2 YYREEE (reference sequence). CDR3 length equals 15 residues. Trimming pared 2 bases from V and 0 bases from J, leaving 10 bases between. CDR3: CASSFSGSSTDTQYF. The CDR3 DNA follows: TGTGCCAGCAGCTTTTCAGGGTCTAGCACAGATACGCAGTATTTT. The entire variable domain, with the rest obtained from reference TRBV5-4 and TRBJ2-3, is as follows: ETGVTQSPTHLIKTRGQQVTLRCSSQSGHNTVSWYQQALGQGPQFIFQYYREEENGRGNFPPRFSGLQFPNYSSELNVNALELDDSALYLCASSFSGSSTDTQYFGPGTRLTVL.

The V and J genes are TRBV6-1 and TRBJ2-5; 8 bases agree with TRBD1. This CDR3 comprises 14 residues. With V trimmed by 9 bases and J by 5 bases, 11 bases remained unmatched. CDR1 and CDR2 from the germline V gene are MNHNS and SASEGT. CDR3 amino acids: CASSDRADLETQYF. CDR3 bases: TGTGCCAGTTCGGACAGGGCCGATTTGGAGACCCAGTACTTC.

The chain has TRBV11-2 and TRBJ2-1, with 8 bases identical to TRBD2. Trimming at V came to 8 bases and at J to 6 bases, leaving 18 bases not matched to a gene. The germline V gene has CDR1 SGHAT and CDR2 FQNNGV. The CDR3 loop spans 17 amino acids. The CDR3 protein is CASRTILGLAGSNEQFF. The CDR3, as DNA: TGTGCCAGCCGTACAATCCTTGGGCTAGCGGGTAGCAATGAGCAGTTCTTC.

The chain carries TRBV28 and TRBJ1-2, with TRBD1 matching over 9 bases. The junction had 3 bases not matched to a gene; V was cut back by 4 bases and J by 6 bases. The CDR3 sequence is 13 residues long. Germline CDR1 is MDHEN and CDR2 is SYDVKM. The DNA for the CDR3 is TGTGCCAGCAGTTCAACAGGGGGCAATGGCTACACCTTC. This encodes CASSSTGGNGYTF.

This chain joins TRBV7-9 and TRBJ2-7; 8 bases match TRBD1. CDR1 and CDR2 from the germline V gene are SEHNR and FQNEAQ (reference sequence). V gave up 1 base and J gave up 3 bases; unmatched junction bases: 5. The CDR3 has 15 amino acids. CDR3 in amino acids: CASSLGQGIFYEQYF. CDR3 nucleotides: TGTGCCAGCAGCTTAGGACAGGGGATTTTCTACGAGCAGTACTTC.

V gene TRBV7-9 combines with J gene TRBJ2-7; 7 nucleotides align to TRBD2. Germline V gene lookup returns CDR1 SEHNR and CDR2 FQNEAQ (reference sequence). The junction had 12 bases not matched to a gene; V was cut back by 10 bases and J by 0 bases. CDR3 length: 15 residues. Here the CDR3 reads CATSNSGKISYEQYF. The CDR3 DNA reads as TGTGCCACCTCGAACAGCGGGAAAATCTCCTACGAGCAGTACTTC.

For the CDR3, the DNA is TGTGCCAGCAGCTTAACTAGCGGGAGCTCCTACGAGCAGTACTTC. Translation gives CASSLTSGSSYEQYF. V is TRBV5-5 and J is TRBJ2-7, with TRBD2 matching over 11 bases. The CDR3 loop spans 15 amino acids. The V gene end was trimmed by 2 bases and the J gene end by 0 bases; junction bases not matched to a gene: 1. Germline CDR1 and CDR2: SGHKS and YYEKEE (reference sequence). Variable domain in full (rest from reference TRBV5-5 and TRBJ2-7): DAGVTQSPTHLIKTRGQQVTLRCSPISGHKSVSWYQQVLGQGPQFIFQYYEKEERGRGNFPDRFSARQFPNYSSELNVNALLLGDSALYLCASSLTSGSSYEQYFGPGTRLTVT.

The chain recombines TRBV29-1 with TRBJ2-2; possibly TRBD1 for D (5 bases). Germline V gene lookup returns CDR1 SQVTM and CDR2 ANQGSEA. CDR3 length: 13 residues. The V end lost 3 bases, the J end lost 1 base, and 6 bases lay between the germline ends. CDR3 region: CSVDGQNTGELFF. In DNA form, the CDR3 reads TGCAGCGTTGACGGACAGAACACCGGGGAGCTGTTTTTT.

V and J are TRBV7-9 and TRBJ2-7; the D gene is possibly TRBD1 (6 bases). This CDR3 comprises 18 residues. V shed 3 bases and J shed 3 bases, with 24 bases lying between them. Germline loops: CDR1 SEHNR, CDR2 FQNEAQ (reference sequence). The CDR3 DNA reads as TGTGCCAGCAGCTTCACTGGACAGAGAAACGAGTTTTACTACGAGCAGTACTTC. Protein: CASSFTGQRNEFYYEQYF.

The rearrangement joins TRBV28 to TRBJ2-7; 11 bases are a match to TRBD2. The CDR3 totals 16 residues. The V gene end was trimmed by 3 bases and the J gene end by 0 bases; junction bases not matched to a gene: 4. Per germline, CDR1 MDHEN and CDR2 SYDVKM. In DNA, the CDR3 is TGTGCCAGCAGTTTCCGACTAGCGGGACCCTCCTACGAGCAGTACTTC. Translated: CASSFRLAGPSYEQYF.

The V gene is TRBV7-6, the J gene TRBJ1-1; TRBD1 matches 10 bases. The CDR3 covers 18 residues. Germline CDR1 is SGHVS and CDR2 is FNYEAQ. V lost 7 bases, J lost 1 base, and 15 bases stayed unmatched. The CDR3 bases are TGTGCCAGCACCCCAGGGACAGGGGTGTTGGGGGCGAACACTGAAGCTTTCTTT. It is translated as CASTPGTGVLGANTEAFF.

The genes are TRBV4-3 and TRBJ1-1, with a possible D match to TRBD1 (5 bases). The CDR3 extends over 18 amino acids. Germline CDR1 is LGHNA and CDR2 is YSLEER. V dropped 3 bases and J dropped 2 bases, with 22 bases sitting between them. The CDR3 sequence: CASSQKLGTRDYNTEAFF. CDR3 nucleotide sequence: TGCGCCAGCAGCCAGAAGCTAGGTACCAGGGATTATAACACTGAAGCTTTCTTT.

The chain has TRBV19 and TRBJ2-7; possibly TRBD2 for D (6 bases). Trimming stripped 5 bases from V and 6 bases from J, with 14 bases between. The CDR3 contains 13 residues. Germline values: CDR1 LNHDA, CDR2 SQIVND (reference sequence). Written as DNA, the CDR3 is TGTGCCAGTAGTTGGACTACTTTGGGCGAGCAGTACTTC. Its protein is CASSWTTLGEQYF.

V usage is TRBV21-1 and J usage is TRBJ1-5; the DNA was not compared with TRBD1, the D call given in the table. TRBV21-1 is annotated as a pseudogene. The CDR3 length is 17 residues. The CDR3 DNA reads TGTGCCAGCACCACTTCAGAAGACAGGACCTTCAATCAGCCCCAGCATTTT. It translates to CASTTSEDRTFNQPQHF.

This chain uses TRBV5-1 with TRBJ2-7; a possible D gene is TRBD1 (5 bases). The CDR3 covers 18 residues. The ends were cut back, 0 bases at V and 3 bases at J, with 22 bases in the middle. In germline, CDR1 is SGHRS, CDR2 YFSETQ. The CDR3 reads CASSLAQTTQDLNYEQYF. The CDR3 region has the DNA TGCGCCAGCAGCTTGGCACAGACCACACAGGACCTCAACTACGAGCAGTACTTC. The full variable domain, with the rest looked up from reference TRBV5-1 and TRBJ2-7, is KAGVTQTPRYLIKTRGQQVTLSCSPISGHRSVSWYQQTPGQGLQFLFEYFSETQRNKGNFPGRFSGRQFSNSRSEMNVSTLELGDSALYLCASSLAQTTQDLNYEQYFGPGTRLTVT.

On this clone itself: Other nucleotide sequences in the sample specify the same CDR3. The chain is built from TRBV30 and TRBJ2-5; possible D gene TRBD2, 5 bases. Trimming took 3 bases from V and 3 from J, leaving 20 bases between them. Germline V gives CDR1 GTSNPN, CDR2 SVGIG (reference sequence). This CDR3 region has 16 residues. The CDR3 loop reads CAWSIDLAGVEETQYF. CDR3 sequence (DNA): TGTGCCTGGAGCATCGACCTAGCAGGAGTTGAAGAGACCCAGTACTTC.

The chain combines TRBV4-1 with TRBJ2-7, with 14 bases matching TRBD2. J was trimmed by 6 bases and V by 0 bases; bases with no gene match: 7. Per the germline V gene, CDR1 is MGHRA and CDR2 is YSYEKL. The CDR3 runs 17 residues. The chain's CDR3 is CASSQETGLAGVIEQYF. As DNA, the CDR3 is TGCGCCAGCAGCCAAGAAACGGGACTAGCGGGAGTAATCGAGCAGTACTTC.